This TCR beta chain was sequenced during a study of breast tumors, draining lymph nodes, adjacent tissues. Broader study findings: The lymph node origin of tumor T cells was framed as consistent with a hypothesis, not demonstrated. Tumor TCR diversity was below lymph nodes but above nontumor tissue. Luminal-like breast cancer showed significantly greater tumor-nontumor repertoire similarity than basal-like breast cancer did. Findings are consistent with lymph node origin and intratumoral expansion of most tumor T cells.

TCRdb independently ran MiXCR on the multiplex PCR reads; one entry per CDR3 protein. The sample has about 180,000 distinct CDR3 sequences; 33% are singletons. Axillary draining lymph nodes of breast cancer patients supplied the node samples. Points on this clonotype: Its antigen is unknown. A much larger clonotype is one base distant, so this may be a read error.

This CDR3 comprises 17 residues. The V gene lost 7 bases and the J gene lost 0 bases, with 18 bases spanning the gap. In germline, CDR1 is MNHNS, CDR2 SASEGT. The genes are TRBV6-1 and TRBJ1-4; a weak D match, TRBD1 (5 bases). The sample was axillary lymph node tissue. The source is a female donor with breast cancer. Some clones in this sample may be carry-over from other donors' samples. The chain's CDR3 is CASTESRAQATNEKLFF. The CDR3 DNA reads TGTGCCAGCACCGAAAGCAGGGCCCAGGCAACTAATGAAAAACTGTTTTTT.